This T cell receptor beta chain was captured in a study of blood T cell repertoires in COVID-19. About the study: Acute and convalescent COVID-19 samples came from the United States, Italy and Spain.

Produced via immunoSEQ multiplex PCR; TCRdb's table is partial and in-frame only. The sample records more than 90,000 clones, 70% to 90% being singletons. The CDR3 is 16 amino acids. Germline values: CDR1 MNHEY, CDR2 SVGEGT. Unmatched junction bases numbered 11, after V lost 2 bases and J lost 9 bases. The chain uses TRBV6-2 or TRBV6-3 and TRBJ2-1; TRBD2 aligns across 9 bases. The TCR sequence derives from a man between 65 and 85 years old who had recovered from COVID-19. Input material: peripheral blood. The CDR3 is CASSYPGLAMLAEQFF. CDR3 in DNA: TGTGCCAGCAGTTACCCGGGACTAGCTATGCTCGCTGAGCAGTTCTTC.